These T cell receptor beta chains were read from a single sample in a study of shared clonotypes between healthy human individuals. Assay used: immunoSEQ multiplex PCR; TCRdb lists only in-frame clones, some missing. Of more than 450,000 clones detected, more than 65% appear once; the ten largest clones hold roughly 13%. The specimen was PBMCs. All receptors derive from a woman aged 40 to 55 in good health. Some clones in this sample may be carry-over from other donors' samples. CDR3s leave out the opening cysteine and the closing phenylalanine or tryptophan. Fields, in order: clone size, V gene, J gene, D gene, CDR3 protein. The D gene is left open where the match is weak. For some rows the clone size is stated as once, few or many, or as a class when expanded; others skip it.

.,TRBV11-1,TRBJ2-1,TRBD2,ASSPPGTSGTKQF
.,TRBV7-2,TRBJ2-7,.,ASSLGRRTAASYEQY
.,TRBV6-6,TRBJ2-7,TRBD2,ASSFGLAGDEQY
once,TRBV7-9,TRBJ1-2,TRBD1,ASSPGQGVGGGYT
.,TRBV7-9,TRBJ2-5,.,ASSYQETQY
.,TRBV28,TRBJ2-5,TRBD2,ASTSGTSGEQY
.,TRBV5-1,TRBJ2-7,.,ASSPSAAIYEQY
.,TRBV5-8,TRBJ2-7,.,ASSLLRGAYEQY
.,TRBV28,TRBJ1-1,.,ASGNPRLMNTEAF
.,TRBV5-4,TRBJ2-5,.,ASSPTPARETQY
.,TRBV19,TRBJ1-2,.,ASSIEINYGYT
.,TRBV5-1,TRBJ1-2,TRBD1,ASRTTGDDGYT
.,TRBV11-3,TRBJ2-3,TRBD2,ASSLGSGSTDTQY
.,TRBV7-2,TRBJ2-2,TRBD2,ASSLRGGSTGELF
once,TRBV7-9,TRBJ2-7,.,ASSTTWGEEVQY
few,TRBV10-3,TRBJ1-3,.,AISEYGGENAGNTIY
.,TRBV9,TRBJ1-6,.,ASSAGRSYNSPLH
many,TRBV5-1,TRBJ2-5,TRBD2,ASSALGLAGETQY
.,TRBV5-1,TRBJ2-2,TRBD1,ASSRGQANTGELF
.,TRBV14,TRBJ1-2,TRBD1,ASSREQGNYGYT
.,TRBV5-1,TRBJ2-2,TRBD2,ASSSRTSDPTGELF
.,TRBV28,TRBJ2-7,TRBD1,ASSLSRGQGASYEQY
.,TRBV19,TRBJ2-6,.,ASGAQSGANVLT
.,TRBV20-1,TRBJ1-1,.,SAQTHTEAF
.,TRBV7-2,TRBJ1-1,.,ASRSGGRSTEAF
once,TRBV30,TRBJ1-4,.,AWNIRGPSEKLF
once,TRBV6-1,TRBJ2-5,TRBD1,ASSTGGETQY
.,TRBV27,TRBJ1-2,TRBD1,ASSHRDRRPYGYT
.,TRBV19,TRBJ2-3,TRBD2,ASSTLAGGRTDTQY
.,TRBV18,TRBJ2-6,.,ASSPLNRGSGANVLT
.,TRBV11-3,TRBJ2-3,TRBD1,ASGQGAGDTQY
.,TRBV5-4,TRBJ2-1,TRBD2,ASSGLAGYNEQF
.,TRBV2,TRBJ1-5,.,ASSDFRDNQPQH
once,TRBV21-1,TRBJ2-7,.,ASSLAVRTGGLGSYEQY
once,TRBV19,TRBJ2-2,TRBD2,ASSTTSGLELF
.,TRBV10-1,TRBJ2-7,.,ASSEKGIGYEQY
.,TRBV10-3,TRBJ2-7,TRBD2,AAAGLAESYEQY
.,TRBV15,TRBJ1-4,TRBD1,ATSTLTGGDEKLF
.,TRBV7-3,TRBJ2-1,TRBD2,ASSFRGLGAWVNEQF
.,TRBV29-1,TRBJ2-3,.,SVEGDYLATDTQY
.,TRBV4-3,TRBJ2-7,.,ASSQESGTYEQY
.,TRBV7-3,TRBJ1-2,.,ASSLQPGPYNYGYT
.,TRBV11-2,TRBJ1-6,.,ASSQSRVIGSPLH
many,TRBV28,TRBJ2-3,.,ASSLPGHAQRGTQY
.,TRBV5-4,TRBJ2-2,TRBD2,ASSRLAGAGELF
.,TRBV30,TRBJ2-1,.,AWELGGNEQF